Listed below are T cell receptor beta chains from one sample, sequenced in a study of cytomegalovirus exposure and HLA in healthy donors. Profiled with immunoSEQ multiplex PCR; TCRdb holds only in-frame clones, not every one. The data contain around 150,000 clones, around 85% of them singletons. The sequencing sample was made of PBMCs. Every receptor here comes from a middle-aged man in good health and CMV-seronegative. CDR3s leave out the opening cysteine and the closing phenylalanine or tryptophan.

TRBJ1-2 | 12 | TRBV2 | ASTTTWGDYGYT
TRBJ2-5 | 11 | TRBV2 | ASSGRGGETQY
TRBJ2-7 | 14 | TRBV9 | ASSVGTSGGVYEQY
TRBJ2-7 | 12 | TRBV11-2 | ASGLTGRPYEQY
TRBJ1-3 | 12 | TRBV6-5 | ASSRDSFGNTIY
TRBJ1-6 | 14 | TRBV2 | ASSRGKPSYNSPLH
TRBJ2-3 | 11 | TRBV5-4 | ASNRGAPDTQY
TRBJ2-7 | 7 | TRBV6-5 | ATPGTGD
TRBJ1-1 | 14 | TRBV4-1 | ASSQDFEARITEAF
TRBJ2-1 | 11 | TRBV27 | ASRSLPYNEQF
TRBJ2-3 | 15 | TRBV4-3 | ASSQDSGMGSPDTQY
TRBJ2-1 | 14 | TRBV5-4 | ASSSRDRGPYNEQF
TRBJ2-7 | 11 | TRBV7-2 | ASSPGGAYEQY
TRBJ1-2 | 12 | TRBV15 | ATSRVQGTYGYT
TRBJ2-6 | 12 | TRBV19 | ASSILSGANVLT
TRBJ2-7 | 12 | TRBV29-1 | SVEKVDRGGEQY
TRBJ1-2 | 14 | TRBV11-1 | ASSAGTGRQDDGYT
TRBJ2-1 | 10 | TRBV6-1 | ASTVSSTEQF
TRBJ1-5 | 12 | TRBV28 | VSKAGEINQPQH
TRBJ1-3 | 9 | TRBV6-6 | ATTKGNTIY
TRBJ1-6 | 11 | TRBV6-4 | ASSDGFRSPLH
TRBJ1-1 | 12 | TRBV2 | ASSEEQVNTEAF
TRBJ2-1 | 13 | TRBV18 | ASSSSRLTYNEQF